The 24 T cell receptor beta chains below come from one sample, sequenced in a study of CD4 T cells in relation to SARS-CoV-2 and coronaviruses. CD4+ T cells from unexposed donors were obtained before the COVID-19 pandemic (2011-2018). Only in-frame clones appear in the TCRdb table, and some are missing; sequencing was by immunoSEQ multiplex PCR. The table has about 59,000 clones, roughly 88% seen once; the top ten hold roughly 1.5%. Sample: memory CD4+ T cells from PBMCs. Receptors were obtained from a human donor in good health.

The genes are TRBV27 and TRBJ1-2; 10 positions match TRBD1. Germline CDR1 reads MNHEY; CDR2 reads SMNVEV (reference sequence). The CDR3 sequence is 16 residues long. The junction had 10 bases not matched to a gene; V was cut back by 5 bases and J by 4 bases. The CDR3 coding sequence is TGTGCCAGCAGTCGCGGACAGGGGGTTCCGGCCTATGGCTACACCTTC. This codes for CASSRGQGVPAYGYTF.

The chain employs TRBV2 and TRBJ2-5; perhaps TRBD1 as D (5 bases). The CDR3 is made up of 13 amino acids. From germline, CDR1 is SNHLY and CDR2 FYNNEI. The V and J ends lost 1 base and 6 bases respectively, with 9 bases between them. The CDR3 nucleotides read TGTGCCAGCAGTGAAGTAGGGGTCAAGACCCAGTACTTC. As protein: CASSEVGVKTQYF.

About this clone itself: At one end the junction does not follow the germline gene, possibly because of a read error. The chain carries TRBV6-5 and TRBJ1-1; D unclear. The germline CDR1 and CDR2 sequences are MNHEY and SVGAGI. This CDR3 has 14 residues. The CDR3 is CASSYSRLATEVFF. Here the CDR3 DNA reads TGTGCCAGCAGTTACTCCCGTTTAGCCACTGAAGTTTTCTTT.

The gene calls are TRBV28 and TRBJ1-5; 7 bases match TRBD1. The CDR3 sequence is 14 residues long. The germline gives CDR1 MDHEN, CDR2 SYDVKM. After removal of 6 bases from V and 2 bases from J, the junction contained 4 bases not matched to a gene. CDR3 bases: TGTGCCAGCAGCACCGACAGGGGCAATCAGCCCCAGCATTTT. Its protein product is CASSTDRGNQPQHF.

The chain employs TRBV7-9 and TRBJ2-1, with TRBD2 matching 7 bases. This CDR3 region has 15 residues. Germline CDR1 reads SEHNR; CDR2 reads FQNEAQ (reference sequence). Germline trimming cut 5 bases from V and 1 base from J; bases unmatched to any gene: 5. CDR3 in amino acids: CASSGGGRSYNEQFF. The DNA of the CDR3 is TGTGCCAGCAGCGGCGGCGGGAGATCCTACAATGAGCAGTTCTTC.

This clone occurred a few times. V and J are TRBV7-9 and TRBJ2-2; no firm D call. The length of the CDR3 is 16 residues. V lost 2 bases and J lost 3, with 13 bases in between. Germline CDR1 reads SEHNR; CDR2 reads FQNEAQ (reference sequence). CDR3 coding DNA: TGTGCCAGCAGCTTATTTATGGGTGACCACACCGGGGAGCTGTTTTTT. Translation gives CASSLFMGDHTGELFF.

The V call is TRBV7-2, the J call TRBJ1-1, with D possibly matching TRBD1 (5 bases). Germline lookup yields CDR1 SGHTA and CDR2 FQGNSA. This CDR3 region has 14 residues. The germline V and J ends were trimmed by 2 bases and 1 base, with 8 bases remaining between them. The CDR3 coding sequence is TGTGCCAGCAGCTTATTTCAGGGGAACACTGAAGCTTTCTTT. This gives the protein CASSLFQGNTEAFF.

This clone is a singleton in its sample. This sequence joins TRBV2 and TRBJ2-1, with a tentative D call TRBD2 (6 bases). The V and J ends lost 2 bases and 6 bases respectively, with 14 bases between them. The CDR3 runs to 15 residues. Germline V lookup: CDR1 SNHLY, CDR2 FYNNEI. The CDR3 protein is CASSETSTGRNEQFF. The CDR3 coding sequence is TGTGCCAGCAGTGAAACTAGCACCGGTCGCAATGAGCAGTTCTTC.

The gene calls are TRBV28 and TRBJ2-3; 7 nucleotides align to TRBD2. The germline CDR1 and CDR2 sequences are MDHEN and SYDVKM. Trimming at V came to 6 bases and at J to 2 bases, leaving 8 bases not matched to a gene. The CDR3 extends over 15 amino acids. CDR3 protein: CASRPPSGNTDTQYF. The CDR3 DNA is TGTGCCAGCAGACCTCCTAGCGGAAACACAGATACGCAGTATTTT.

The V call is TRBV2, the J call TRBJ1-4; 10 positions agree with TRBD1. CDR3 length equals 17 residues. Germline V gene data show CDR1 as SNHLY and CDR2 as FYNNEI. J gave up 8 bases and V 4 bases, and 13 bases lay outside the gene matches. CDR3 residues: CASSGDRGFRPQEKLFF. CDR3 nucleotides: TGTGCCAGCAGTGGGGACAGGGGTTTCAGGCCTCAGGAAAAACTGTTTTTT.

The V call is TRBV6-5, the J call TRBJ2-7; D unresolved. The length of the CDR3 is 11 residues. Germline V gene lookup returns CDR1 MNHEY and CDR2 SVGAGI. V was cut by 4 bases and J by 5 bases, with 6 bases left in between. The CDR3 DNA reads TGTGCCAGCAGTTCTAGGCACGAGCAGTACTTC. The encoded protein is CASSSRHEQYF.

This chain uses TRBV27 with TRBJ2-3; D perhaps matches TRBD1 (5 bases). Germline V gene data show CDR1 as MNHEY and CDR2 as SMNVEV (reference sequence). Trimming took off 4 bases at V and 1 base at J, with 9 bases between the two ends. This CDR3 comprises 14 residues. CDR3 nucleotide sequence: TGTGCCAGCAGTTATAAAGGGGGCACAGATACGCAGTATTTT. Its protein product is CASSYKGGTDTQYF.

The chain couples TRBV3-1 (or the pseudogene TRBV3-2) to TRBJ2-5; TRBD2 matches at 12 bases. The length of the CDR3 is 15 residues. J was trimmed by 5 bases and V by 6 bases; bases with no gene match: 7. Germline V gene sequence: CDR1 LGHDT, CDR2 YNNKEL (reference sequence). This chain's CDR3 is CASSLGLAGRETQYF. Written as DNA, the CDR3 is TGTGCCAGCAGTCTAGGACTAGCGGGGAGGGAGACCCAGTACTTC.

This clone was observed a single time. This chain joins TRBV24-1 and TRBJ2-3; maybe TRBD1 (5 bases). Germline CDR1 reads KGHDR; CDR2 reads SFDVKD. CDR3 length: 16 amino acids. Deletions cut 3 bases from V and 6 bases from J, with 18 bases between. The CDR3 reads CATSDPGKEGLDTQYF. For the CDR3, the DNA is TGTGCCACCAGTGATCCAGGGAAAGAAGGGTTGGATACGCAGTATTTT.

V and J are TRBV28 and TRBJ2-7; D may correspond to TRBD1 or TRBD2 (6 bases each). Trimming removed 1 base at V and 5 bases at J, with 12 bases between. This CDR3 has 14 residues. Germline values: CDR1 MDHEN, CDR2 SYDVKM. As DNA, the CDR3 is TGTGCCAGCAGTTTATCGGGGGCAAGGGACGAGCAGTACTTC. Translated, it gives CASSLSGARDEQYF.

CDR3 in amino acids: CASSSVQGGNQPQHF. Written as DNA, the CDR3 is TGTGCCAGCAGTTCGGTACAGGGCGGCAATCAGCCCCAGCATTTT. The chain employs TRBV6-5 and TRBJ1-5; a weak D match, TRBD1 (6 bases). The germline V gene encodes CDR1 MNHEY and CDR2 SVGAGI. Trimming took off 4 bases at V and 2 bases at J, with 12 bases between the two ends. The CDR3 is 15 amino acids.

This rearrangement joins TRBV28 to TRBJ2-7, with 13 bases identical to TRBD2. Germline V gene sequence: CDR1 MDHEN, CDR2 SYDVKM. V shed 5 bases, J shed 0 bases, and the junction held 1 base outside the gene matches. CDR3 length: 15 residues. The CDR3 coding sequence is TGTGCCAGCAGTCGGACTAGCGGGAGCTCCTACGAGCAGTACTTC. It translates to CASSRTSGSSYEQYF.

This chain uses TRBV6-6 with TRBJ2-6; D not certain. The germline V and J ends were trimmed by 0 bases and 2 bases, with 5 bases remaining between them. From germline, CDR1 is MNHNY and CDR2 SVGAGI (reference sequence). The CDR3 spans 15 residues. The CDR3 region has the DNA TGTGCCAGCAGTTACTCCGCGACTGGGGCCAACGTCCTGACTTTC. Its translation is CASSYSATGANVLTF.

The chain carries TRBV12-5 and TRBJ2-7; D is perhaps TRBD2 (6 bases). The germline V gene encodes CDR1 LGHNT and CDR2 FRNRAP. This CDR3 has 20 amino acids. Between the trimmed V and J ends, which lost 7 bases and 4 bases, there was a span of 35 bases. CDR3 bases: TGTGCTAGTGCCTCCAATCGAGGGACTCTCGTATCCCACGCCCTGTACGAGCAGTACTTC. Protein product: CASASNRGTLVSHALYEQYF.

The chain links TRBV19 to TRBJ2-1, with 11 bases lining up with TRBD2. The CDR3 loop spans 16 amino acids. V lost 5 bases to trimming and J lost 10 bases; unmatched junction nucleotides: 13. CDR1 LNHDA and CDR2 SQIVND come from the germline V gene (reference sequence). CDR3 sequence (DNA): TGTGCCAGTAGTTCGCCGGGACTAGCGGCACTACAGGAGCAGTTCTTC. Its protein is CASSSPGLAALQEQFF.

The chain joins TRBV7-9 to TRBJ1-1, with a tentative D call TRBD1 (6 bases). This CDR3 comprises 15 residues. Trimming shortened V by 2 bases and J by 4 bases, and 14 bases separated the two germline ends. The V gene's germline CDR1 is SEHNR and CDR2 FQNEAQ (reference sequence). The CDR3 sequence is CASSLPSGTSTEAFF. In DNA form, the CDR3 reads TGTGCCAGCAGCTTACCCTCCGGGACAAGCACTGAAGCTTTCTTT.

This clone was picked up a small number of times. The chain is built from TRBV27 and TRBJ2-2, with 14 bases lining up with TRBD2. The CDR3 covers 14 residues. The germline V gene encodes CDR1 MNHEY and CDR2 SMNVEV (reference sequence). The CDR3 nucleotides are TGTACTTCGGGACTAGCGGGAGTGTCCGGGGAGCTGTTTTTT. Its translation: CTSGLAGVSGELFF.

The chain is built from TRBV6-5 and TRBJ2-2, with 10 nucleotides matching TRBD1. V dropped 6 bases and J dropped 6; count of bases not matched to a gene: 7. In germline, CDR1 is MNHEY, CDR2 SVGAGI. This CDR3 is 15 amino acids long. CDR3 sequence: CASSRTGGRAGELFF. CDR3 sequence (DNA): TGTGCCAGCAGCCGGACAGGGGGGAGGGCCGGGGAGCTGTTTTTT.

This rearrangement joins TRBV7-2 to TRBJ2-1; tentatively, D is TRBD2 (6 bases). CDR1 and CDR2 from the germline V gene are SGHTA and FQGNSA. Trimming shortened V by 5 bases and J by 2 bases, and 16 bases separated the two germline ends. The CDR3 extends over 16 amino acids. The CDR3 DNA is TGTGCCAGCAGCCCGCAGTGGGGGGACGCCTACAATGAGCAGTTCTTC. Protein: CASSPQWGDAYNEQFF.